This T cell receptor beta chain emerged from a study of blood T cells in healthy people across ages. Study-level points and caveats: Across the age range, TCR beta diversity per million T cells fell in a roughly linear way. With naive T cell percentage, TCR beta diversity showed a strong correlation. When set beside aged donors, long-lived donors presented more naive CD4+ cells and higher diversity.

For the second PCR, which ran for about 6 to 11 cycles, a sample-barcoded 5' primer and a J-beta primer mix were used. Using its own MiXCR run on the 5' RACE reads, TCRdb lists one record per CDR3 protein. The table lists about 1.5 million distinct CDR3 sequences, 35% to 45% of them singletons, with roughly 7.9% in the top ten. This clonotype was seen a few times. Its matching antigen is unknown. This CDR3 region has 13 residues. Germline V CDR1 and CDR2: SEHNR, FQNEAQ (reference sequence). V dropped 6 bases and J dropped 0 bases, with 8 bases sitting between them. This chain uses TRBV7-9 with TRBJ1-1; D not resolved. The source material was blood. The source of this sequence is a woman under 30 in good health. CDR3 region: CASSPPLNTEAFF. The CDR3 coding sequence is TGTGCCAGCAGTCCCCCATTGAACACTGAAGCTTTCTTT. Together with reference TRBV7-9 and TRBJ1-1, the CDR3 gives the full variable domain: DTGVSQNPRHKITKRGQNVTFRCDPISEHNRLYWYRQTLGQGPEFLTYFQNEAQLEKSRLLSDRFSAERPKGSFSTLEIQRTEQGDSAMYLCASSPPLNTEAFFGQGTRLTVV.